This entry concerns a single TCR beta chain. Its cognate antigen has yet to be identified. Qualities for individual bases were not recorded, and no much larger clone is one base off. The library came from the immunoSEQ multiplex PCR assay. Adaptive Biotechnologies carried out high-throughput TCR-beta CDR3 sequencing of genomic DNA for most patients. The original pipeline was this. TCR sequencing data for over 15 patients were retrieved from Adaptive's ImmunoSEQ software; a few other patients were processed with MiXCR and VDJtools. CDR3 nucleotide sequences shared between donor and recipient were removed because the origin of such sequences could not be assigned. To count as alloreactive, a clone needed at least 2-fold expansion over unstimulated cells and a minimum CFSE-low frequency of 0.002% (template counts) or 0.001% (read counts). Clones were considered mappable if detected in sequenced pre-transplant spleen, lymph node, or MLR CFSE-low populations of the donor or recipient. Cumulative frequency of alloreactive clones was calculated as a percentage of all sequences weighted by copy number. TCRdb holds this immuneACCESS table with in-frame rearrangements only. Some clones are missing; in checked studies, unresolved V genes explain under half, and the rest has no known cause. D and trimming were read from the DNA, whereas the V and J calls and clone size are those reported in that table. Counted in this sample were 35,000 to 45,000 clones; 91% of them appeared once. Approximately 4.4% of the sample is held by the ten biggest clonotypes.

The data are from a study of graft-versus-host responses after intestinal transplantation (dated by TCRdb to the early 2020s). Looking at the study overall: The transplants that recipients got were multivisceral, liver-intestinal, or isolated intestinal. Every recipient was given anti-thymocyte globulin induction, followed by 2 to 4 years of maintenance tacrolimus and steroids. After intestinal transplantation, graft-versus-host and host-versus-graft alloreactive T cell clones in the graft, circulation and bone marrow were tracked using bulk TCR-beta CDR3 sequencing. To identify alloreactive clones, pre-transplant mixed lymphocyte reaction products were sequenced and compared with unstimulated pre-transplant donor and recipient T cells. The cohort enrolled 24 intestinal transplant recipients including one retransplant, and a few patients lacking pretransplant specimens were excluded. A peak of at least 4% donor T cells among recipient peripheral blood mononuclear cells was the definition used for donor T cell macrochimerism. Samples from a few later patients were sequenced in-house on an Illumina MiSeq with MiXCR processing rather than by the commercial service.

CDR1 and CDR2, looked up from the germline V gene (reference sequence), are SGHNT and YYREEE. Measured from the cysteine to the phenylalanine, the CDR3 is 15 residues long. The read is trimmed to its CDR3 DNA, 45 bases read in frame from base 1. V loses 0 bases, J loses 0 bases, and the germline ends lie 9 bases apart. Here is what the overall study found, with its caveats: In patients with donor T cell macrochimerism, the allografts had high GvH to HvG T cell clonal ratios. Conclusions were limited by the relatively low number and heterogeneity of intestinal transplant patients. GvH clones were found in recipient bone marrow, and some of the GvH clones appeared earlier in ileal mucosa or blood, which is consistent with an intestinal mucosal origin. Peak levels of circulating GvH clones were associated with declines in HvG clones early after transplant.

In the first month after transplant, blood samples were collected up to 4 times, and after that at least monthly when available. This clonotype was obtained from a human patient who received an intestinal transplant, so some T cells may come from the graft donor. The rearranged chain carries TRBV5-4 and TRBJ2-5; the D segment cannot be called with confidence. Sequences were derived from PBMCs, sampled 524 days after transplant. DNA sequence: TGTGCCAGCAGCTTGGGCTCGGGTTACCAAGAGACCCAGTACTTC. This encodes CASSLGSGYQETQYF.